A single sample is the source of the 24 T cell receptor beta chains below, sequenced in a study of blood T cell repertoires in COVID-19. Here immunoSEQ multiplex PCR was the method, and the copy in TCRdb shows in-frame clones only, minus some. The top ten hold 3% to 3.5% of the sample, which has about 190,000 clones, roughly 84% seen once. The material sequenced was PBMCs or T cells enriched from blood (not recorded which). Receptors were obtained from a woman aged 25 to 39 who had been exposed to COVID-19.

Only a few counts were recorded for this clone. The chain combines TRBV7-8 with TRBJ2-3; 7 bases agree with TRBD2. There are 14 residues in the CDR3. CDR1 and CDR2 (germline): SGHVS, FQNEAQ. V was clipped by 3 bases and J by 3 bases; unmatched bases: 3. CDR3 residues: CASSLRGGTDTQYF. CDR3 sequence (DNA): TGTGCCAGCAGCTTGAGGGGAGGGACAGATACGCAGTATTTT.

This chain connects TRBV5-1 to TRBJ2-7; D remains ambiguous. The CDR3 has 13 amino acids. Germline CDR1 SGHRS, CDR2 YFSETQ. V was pared by 0 bases and J by 0 bases, with 4 bases between. Here the CDR3 reads CASSLGSSYEQYF. DNA of the CDR3: TGCGCCAGCAGCTTGGGGAGCTCCTACGAGCAGTACTTC.

Remarks on this clone: The sample carries other DNA sequences with the same CDR3. The rearrangement joins TRBV4-2 to TRBJ2-7; D call uncertain. V was trimmed by 1 base and J by 1 base, leaving 5 bases between them. Germline V gene data show CDR1 as LGHNA and CDR2 as YNFKEQ. This CDR3 spans 13 amino acids. CDR3 DNA: TGTGCCAGCAGCCAAGGACATTCCTACGAGCAGTACTTC. It is translated as CASSQGHSYEQYF.

The chain recombines TRBV6-1 with TRBJ2-1, with 9 positions matching TRBD2. The length of the CDR3 is 15 residues. Germline V gives CDR1 MNHNS, CDR2 SASEGT. The ends lost 3 bases at V and 6 bases at J; junction bases unmatched: 6. The CDR3 region is CASSDMRGGSNEQFF. The CDR3 DNA is TGTGCCAGCAGTGATATGCGGGGGGGATCCAATGAGCAGTTCTTC.

The chain recombines TRBV27 with TRBJ1-5; no firm D call. V was trimmed by 6 bases and J by 7 bases, leaving 19 bases between them. Germline values: CDR1 MNHEY, CDR2 SMNVEV (reference sequence). This CDR3 is 15 amino acids long. CDR3 in amino acids: CASRSGNGVGQPQHF. CDR3 bases: TGTGCCAGCAGATCTGGGAACGGGGTAGGGCAGCCCCAGCATTTT.

The V call is TRBV7-9, the J call TRBJ1-4; D may be TRBD1 (5 bases). This CDR3 spans 14 amino acids. The germline gives CDR1 SEHNR, CDR2 FQNEAQ (reference sequence). CDR3 protein: CAWRGWTLNEKLFF. CDR3 sequence (DNA): TGTGCGTGGAGGGGCTGGACTCTTAATGAAAAACTGTTTTTT.

This clone came up once. CDR3 in DNA: TGTGCCACCAGTGATTTGACAGTAGAAGATCAGCCCCAGCATTTT. Protein sequence: CATSDLTVEDQPQHF. The V gene is TRBV24-1, the J gene TRBJ1-5; D ambiguous. CDR3 length equals 15 residues. Germline CDR1 is KGHDR and CDR2 is SFDVKD. Trimming shortened V by 0 bases and J by 5 bases, and 10 bases separated the two germline ends.

V usage is TRBV2 and J usage is TRBJ2-3, with 7 bases that match TRBD1. The V and J ends lost 7 bases and 0 bases, in that order; junction bases with no gene match: 7. This CDR3 comprises 15 residues. CDR1 SNHLY and CDR2 FYNNEI come from the germline V gene. The CDR3 region is CASTEQGFSTDTQYF. The CDR3 bases are TGTGCCAGCACCGAACAGGGGTTTAGCACAGATACGCAGTATTTT. Full variable domain (missing parts from reference TRBV2 and TRBJ2-3): EPEVTQTPSHQVTQMGQEVILRCVPISNHLYFYWYRQILGQKVEFLVSFYNNEISEKSEIFDDQFSVERPDGSNFTLKIRSTKLEDSAMYFCASTEQGFSTDTQYFGPGTRLTVL.

The chain joins TRBV7-2 to TRBJ2-3; D unresolved. V was cut by 3 bases and J by 4 bases, with 11 bases left in between. This CDR3 spans 14 amino acids. Germline CDR1 SGHTA, CDR2 FQGNSA. As DNA, the CDR3 is TGTGCCAGCAGCTTGACTCCCAGTGCAGATACGCAGTATTTT. Translated, it gives CASSLTPSADTQYF.

As DNA, the CDR3 is TGTGCCAGTAGTCCCGGGACAGGGGTCGCTCAGCCCCAGCATTTT. Translating gives CASSPGTGVAQPQHF. This chain connects TRBV19 to TRBJ1-5, with TRBD1 identical over 10 bases. The CDR3 consists of 15 residues. V shed 5 bases, J shed 6 bases, and the junction held 7 bases outside the gene matches. The germline gives CDR1 LNHDA, CDR2 SQIVND (reference sequence).

CDR3 sequence (DNA): TGTGCCAGCAGCCCAGCGGGGCGGCGTGGAGATACGCAGTATTTT. Protein: CASSPAGRRGDTQYF. The chain links TRBV9 to TRBJ2-3; 7 positions match TRBD2. The trim removed 4 bases at V and 5 bases at J, leaving 10 bases unmatched. The CDR3 consists of 15 residues. Germline loops: CDR1 SGDLS, CDR2 YYNGEE.

The CDR3 region is CATSRVPGGAAGELFF. The DNA of the CDR3 is TGTGCCACCAGCAGAGTTCCCGGGGGGGCCGCCGGGGAGCTGTTTTTT. This chain connects TRBV15 to TRBJ2-2; 8 positions match TRBD2. J lost 6 bases, V lost 1 base, and 7 bases had no gene match. Germline CDR1 LNHNV, CDR2 YYDKDF (reference sequence). This CDR3 has 16 amino acids.

The chain carries TRBV19 and TRBJ1-6; D is perhaps TRBD1 (5 bases). The CDR3 spans 14 residues. V lost 3 bases, J lost 8 bases, and 11 bases lay in between. Germline-derived CDR1 and CDR2 are LNHDA and SQIVND (reference sequence). CDR3 in amino acids: CASSMGTGDSPLHF. CDR3 sequence (DNA): TGTGCCAGTAGTATGGGAACAGGAGATTCACCCCTCCACTTT.

About this clone itself: The junction departs from germline at one end; a sequencing error may be responsible. The chain couples TRBV5-4 to TRBJ2-7; 7 nucleotides agree with TRBD1. The CDR3 length is 12 residues. CDR1 is SGHNT, CDR2 YYREEE, per germline (reference sequence). The DNA of the CDR3 is TGTGCCAGCAGTCCTACCCCGGGACAGATCTTCTTC. Translating gives CASSPTPGQIFF.

The chain employs TRBV5-1 and TRBJ2-2; D remains ambiguous. The V and J ends lost 3 bases and 1 base respectively, with 13 bases between them. Germline CDR1 is SGHRS and CDR2 is YFSETQ. The CDR3 covers 16 residues. CDR3 nucleotides: TGCGCCAGCAGCTCCCCCTGGCAGGTGAACACCGGGGAGCTGTTTTTT. This sequence encodes CASSSPWQVNTGELFF.

The chain combines TRBV6-6 with TRBJ1-1; D may be TRBD1 (6 bases). Germline assignment: CDR1 MNHNY and CDR2 SVGAGI (reference sequence). V lost 5 bases and J lost 4, with 11 bases in between. The CDR3 runs to 13 residues. In DNA form, the CDR3 reads TGTGCCAGCAGTCTATTAGGGGGCACTGAAGCTTTCTTT. Residues: CASSLLGGTEAFF.

The chain has TRBV3-1 (or the pseudogene TRBV3-2) and TRBJ1-1, with no clear D. V lost 0 bases and J lost 0, with 11 bases in between. Germline CDR1 reads LGHDT; CDR2 reads YNNKEL (reference sequence). This CDR3 has 16 amino acids. The CDR3 region has the DNA TGTGCCAGCAGCCAAGATGGCCTCAGGTTGAACACTGAAGCTTTCTTT. As protein: CASSQDGLRLNTEAFF.

The J gene is TRBJ1-2, the V gene TRBV5-1; 7 bases are shared with TRBD1. The CDR3 is 13 residues long. The ends lost 1 base at V and 3 bases at J; junction bases unmatched: 0. Looked up from germline, CDR1 is SGHRS and CDR2 is YFSETQ. The CDR3 nucleotides are TGCGCCAGCAGCTTGCAGGGGGACTATGGCTACACCTTC. Its translation: CASSLQGDYGYTF. Looking up the rest from reference TRBV5-1 and TRBJ1-2 gives the full variable domain: KAGVTQTPRYLIKTRGQQVTLSCSPISGHRSVSWYQQTPGQGLQFLFEYFSETQRNKGNFPGRFSGRQFSNSRSEMNVSTLELGDSALYLCASSLQGDYGYTFGSGTRLTVV.

The chain is built from TRBV15 and TRBJ1-5; weak D call: TRBD1 (5 bases). Per the germline V gene, CDR1 is LNHNV and CDR2 is YYDKDF (reference sequence). Trimming removed 9 bases from V and 0 bases from J, with 12 bases in between. The length of the CDR3 is 14 residues. The chain's CDR3 is CATSQGPSNQPQHF. DNA of the CDR3: TGTGCCACATCGCAGGGTCCTAGCAATCAGCCCCAGCATTTT.

The genes are TRBV9 and TRBJ1-4, with 10 nucleotides matching TRBD1. The germline CDR1 and CDR2 sequences are SGDLS and YYNGEE. Losses at the gene ends were 4 bases for V and 8 bases for J; bases not matched to a gene: 5. This CDR3 region has 14 residues. CDR3 in DNA: TGTGCCAGCAGCACGACAGGGGGCGTCGAAAAACTGTTTTTT. This sequence encodes CASSTTGGVEKLFF.

The chain employs TRBV3-1 (or the pseudogene TRBV3-2) and TRBJ2-7, with 9 bases identical to TRBD1. Germline CDR1 reads LGHDT; CDR2 reads YNNKEL (reference sequence). After removal of 4 bases from V and 1 base from J, the junction contained 5 bases not matched to a gene. The CDR3 has 15 residues. As DNA, the CDR3 is TGTGCCAGCAGCCCTAGGACAGGGGAATCCTACGAGCAGTACTTC. Translation: CASSPRTGESYEQYF.

The chain is built from TRBV6-9 and TRBJ1-5; a possible D gene is TRBD1 (6 bases). V was pared by 4 bases and J by 0 bases, with 16 bases between. Germline loops: CDR1 MNHGY, CDR2 SVAAGI. This CDR3 is built from 17 residues. CDR3: CASSCGQTIYSNQPQHF. CDR3 in DNA: TGTGCCAGCAGTTGCGGACAGACAATATATAGCAATCAGCCCCAGCATTTT.

The chain combines TRBV18 with TRBJ1-2; perhaps TRBD1 as D (5 bases). This CDR3 has 13 residues. Looked up from germline, CDR1 is KGHSH and CDR2 is LQKENI. Trimming cost V 0 bases and J 6 bases, with 8 bases left between them. CDR3 nucleotides: TGTGCCAGCTCACCACCCCAGGGCGATGGCTACACCTTC. Translated: CASSPPQGDGYTF. The variable domain in full, with the rest retrieved from reference TRBV18 and TRBJ1-2, is NAGVMQNPRHLVRRRGQEARLRCSPMKGHSHVYWYRQLPEEGLKFMVYLQKENIIDESGMPKERFSAEFPKEGPSILRIQQVVRGDSAAYFCASSPPQGDGYTFGSGTRLTVV.

The chain uses TRBV2 and TRBJ2-5, with 7 positions matching TRBD2. Germline lookup yields CDR1 SNHLY and CDR2 FYNNEI. This CDR3 has 13 amino acids. V was clipped by 4 bases and J by 7 bases; unmatched bases: 6. The CDR3: CASSAGGGLTQYF. The CDR3 nucleotides are TGTGCCAGCAGTGCCGGCGGGGGTTTGACCCAGTACTTC.